This T cell receptor beta chain was profiled in a study of PD-L1 blockade in urothelial cancer. Study-level background: The study recovered a median of approximately 150,000 T cells per blood sample.

As for time point: peripheral blood 6 weeks after treatment start. Patients in the study were battling locally advanced or metastatic urothelial carcinoma. Produced via immunoSEQ multiplex PCR; TCRdb's table is partial and in-frame only. The top ten clones hold more than 1.5% of a sample with under 150,000 clones, around 89% of them seen once. The junction had 7 bases not matched to a gene; V was cut back by 5 bases and J by 4 bases. The CDR3 totals 14 residues. Germline V gene lookup returns CDR1 SGHDN and CDR2 FVKESK. The clonotype comes from a man in his 60s with urothelial cancer. Source: PBMCs, taken around atezolizumab (anti-PD-L1) treatment. The V gene is TRBV14, the J gene TRBJ2-7, with 8 bases lining up with TRBD1. The CDR3 DNA follows: TGTGCCAGCAGCTCAACAGGGGGACGGTACGAGCAGTACTTC. This translates into CASSSTGGRYEQYF.